A single sample gave rise to the 3 T cell receptor beta chains below, sequenced in a study of T cell responses to AZD1222 COVID-19 vaccine. This table comes from immunoSEQ multiplex PCR, and its TCRdb copy is limited to in-frame clones, with some not included. Of around 140,000 clones in the sample, about 91% were seen once. Here the sequenced sample was peripheral blood, taken 28 days after the second AZD1222 dose. The receptors stem from an adult who received the AZD1222 COVID-19 vaccine.

The chain employs TRBV27 and TRBJ2-1; 11 bases fit TRBD1. There are 15 residues in the CDR3. Looked up from germline, CDR1 is MNHEY and CDR2 is SMNVEV (reference sequence). After removal of 7 bases from V and 3 bases from J, the junction contained 5 bases not matched to a gene. For the CDR3, the DNA is TGTGCCAGCACTGCCGGGACAGGGGGCTACAATGAGCAGTTCTTC. This gives the protein CASTAGTGGYNEQFF.

This chain uses TRBV19 with TRBJ2-1; no clear D gene. Germline-derived CDR1 and CDR2 are LNHDA and SQIVND (reference sequence). V shed 4 bases and J shed 4 bases, with 14 bases lying between them. This CDR3 region has 15 residues. CDR3 sequence reads: CASSSDYRKYNEQFF. The CDR3 region has the DNA TGTGCCAGTAGTAGCGATTATCGGAAGTACAATGAGCAGTTCTTC.

The rearrangement links TRBV19 to TRBJ1-1; D is ambiguous. Per the germline V gene, CDR1 is LNHDA and CDR2 is SQIVND (reference sequence). V lost 7 bases and J lost 1, with 13 bases in between. The CDR3 totals 14 residues. In DNA, the CDR3 is TGTGCCAGTAAGAAGGCAGGTGCGAACACTGAAGCTTTCTTT. The encoded protein is CASKKAGANTEAFF.